Each of the 27 T cell receptor beta chains below was sequenced from the same sample in a study of blood T cell repertoires in COVID-19. Profiled with immunoSEQ multiplex PCR; TCRdb holds only in-frame clones, not every one. The profile covers some 460,000 clones, with about 85% appearing a single time and roughly 1.9% taken by the ten largest. The sequenced sample was PBMCs or T cells enriched from blood (not recorded which). The receptors here all came from a woman in her late teens or twenties with acute COVID-19.

Only a few counts were recorded for this clone. The rearrangement uses TRBV7-9 and TRBJ1-1; 9 positions agree with TRBD1. Unmatched junction bases numbered 1, after V lost 1 base and J lost 1 base. CDR3 size: 15 residues. In germline, CDR1 is SEHNR, CDR2 FQNEAQ (reference sequence). The CDR3 region has the DNA TGTGCCAGCAGCTTAGTGACAGGGGGGAACACTGAAGCTTTCTTT. As protein: CASSLVTGGNTEAFF.

The V and J genes are TRBV11-3 and TRBJ2-1; TRBD1 might be the D (5 bases). The CDR3 is 17 amino acids. V was shortened by 4 bases and J by 6 bases, with 22 bases between the two germline ends. Germline V gives CDR1 SGHNT, CDR2 YENEEA. CDR3 loop: CASSYEAPGKRGNEQFF. CDR3 nucleotide sequence: TGTGCCAGCAGCTATGAGGCTCCGGGCAAAAGGGGCAATGAGCAGTTCTTC.

This clone was seen a single time. CDR3 loop: CASSIPGQVGAFF. Written as DNA, the CDR3 is TGTGCCAGTAGTATCCCGGGACAGGTGGGAGCTTTCTTT. The genes are TRBV19 and TRBJ1-1, with 8 nucleotides matching TRBD1. There are 13 residues in the CDR3. V lost 3 bases to trimming and J lost 10 bases; unmatched junction nucleotides: 7. Germline CDR1 and CDR2: LNHDA and SQIVND (reference sequence). Full variable domain (remainder filled in from reference TRBV19 and TRBJ1-1): DGGITQSPKYLFRKEGQNVTLSCEQNLNHDAMYWYRQDPGQGLRLIYYSQIVNDFQKGDIAEGYSVSREKKESFPLTVTSAQKNPTAFYLCASSIPGQVGAFFGQGTRLTVV.

The chain employs TRBV28 and TRBJ1-3; 7 bases are a match to TRBD1. The V gene end was trimmed by 2 bases and the J gene end by 1 base; junction bases not matched to a gene: 5. CDR1 MDHEN and CDR2 SYDVKM come from the germline V gene. The CDR3 sequence is 16 residues long. The CDR3 reads CASSLTRDSSGNTIYF. CDR3 DNA sequence: TGTGCCAGCAGTTTAACTCGGGACAGTTCTGGAAACACCATATATTTT.

This clone has a single count. The genes are TRBV28 and TRBJ2-3; 9 positions match TRBD1. V was pared by 3 bases and J by 4 bases, with 8 bases of the junction left unmatched. CDR1 and CDR2 (germline): MDHEN, SYDVKM. The CDR3 spans 16 residues. The CDR3 protein is CASSFEGDREADTQYF. CDR3 in DNA: TGTGCCAGCAGTTTCGAAGGGGACAGGGAGGCAGATACGCAGTATTTT.

The chain joins TRBV5-4 to TRBJ2-7, with TRBD2 matching over 7 bases. This CDR3 is 15 amino acids long. The V and J ends lost 4 bases and 2 bases, in that order; junction bases with no gene match: 9. Germline lookup yields CDR1 SGHNT and CDR2 YYREEE (reference sequence). For the CDR3, the DNA is TGTGCCAGCAGCGGCGGGGGAGGGGCGGCCTACGAGCAGTACTTC. Residues: CASSGGGGAAYEQYF.

The rearrangement joins TRBV29-1 to TRBJ1-6, with D tentatively TRBD1 (6 bases). Per the germline V gene, CDR1 is SQVTM and CDR2 is ANQGSEA. The ends were cut back, 6 bases at V and 8 bases at J, with 14 bases in the middle. This CDR3 region has 13 residues. CDR3 DNA sequence: TGCAGCGTGATGGGGACAATTGATTCACCCCTCCACTTT. Translated, it gives CSVMGTIDSPLHF.

The chain uses TRBV10-1 and TRBJ1-5; perhaps TRBD1 as D (5 bases). The V gene's germline CDR1 is WNHNN and CDR2 SYGVQD (reference sequence). CDR3 length equals 13 residues. V was clipped by 5 bases and J by 5 bases, with 10 bases between them. The DNA for the CDR3 is TGCGCCAGCAGTTGGGGGGAGGATCAGCCCCAGCATTTT. Translating it yields CASSWGEDQPQHF.

V is TRBV7-4 and J is TRBJ1-2; maybe TRBD1 (6 bases). The germline CDR1 and CDR2 sequences are SGHVT and SQSDAQ. Between the trimmed V and J ends, which lost 4 bases and 5 bases, there was a span of 14 bases. The CDR3 consists of 14 residues. CDR3 in DNA: TGTGCCAGCAGCTCCGGACAGTACTCATATGGCTACACCTTC. It encodes CASSSGQYSYGYTF. Full variable domain (remainder filled in from reference TRBV7-4 and TRBJ1-2): GAGVSQSPRYKVAKRGRDVALRCDSISGHVTLYWYRQTLGQGSEVLTYSQSDAQRDKSGRPSGRFSAERPERSVSTLKIQRTEQGDSAVYLCASSSGQYSYGYTFGSGTRLTVV.

V is TRBV3-1 (or the pseudogene TRBV3-2) and J is TRBJ2-5; tentative D call: TRBD2 (7 bases). The ends were cut back, 6 bases at V and 5 bases at J, with 19 bases in the middle. This CDR3 has 15 residues. Germline values: CDR1 LGHDT, CDR2 YNNKEL (reference sequence). The CDR3 coding sequence is TGTGCCAGCAGAAGCGGGACATCTAGATCGGAGACCCAGTACTTC. It is translated as CASRSGTSRSETQYF.

This clone was seen a single time. The V call is TRBV30, the J call TRBJ2-7, with D perhaps matching TRBD2 (6 bases). Germline assignment: CDR1 GTSNPN and CDR2 SVGIG (reference sequence). V was trimmed by 3 bases and J by 1 base, leaving 19 bases between them. The CDR3 contains 16 residues. DNA for the CDR3: TGTGCCTGGAGGAGGGGTATCGGAGGGAGGTCCTACGAGCAGTACTTC. Amino acids: CAWRRGIGGRSYEQYF.

The chain carries TRBV12-3 or TRBV12-4 and TRBJ1-5; no clear D. The CDR3 has 12 residues. V lost 3 bases and J 7 bases, leaving 7 bases between the germline ends. Written as DNA, the CDR3 is TGTGCCAGCAGTTTCTTAGCCCAGCCCCAGCATTTT. Translation: CASSFLAQPQHF.

J is TRBJ1-1 and V is TRBV28, with TRBD1 matching 8 bases. This CDR3 has 13 amino acids. V was pared by 4 bases and J by 5 bases, with 3 bases of the junction left unmatched. Per the germline V gene, CDR1 is MDHEN and CDR2 is SYDVKM. The CDR3 spells CASSYGDRTEAFF. The CDR3 nucleotides are TGTGCCAGCAGTTACGGGGACAGGACTGAAGCTTTCTTT.

The genes are TRBV29-1 and TRBJ2-5; possible D gene TRBD1, 6 bases. The CDR3 consists of 15 residues. Germline CDR1 reads SQVTM; CDR2 reads ANQGSEA. Trimming removed 1 base at V and 4 bases at J, with 16 bases between. This chain's CDR3 is CSVEGSGSRGETQYF. The DNA for the CDR3 is TGCAGCGTTGAAGGGTCAGGGTCCAGGGGAGAGACCCAGTACTTC.

The genes are TRBV16 and TRBJ1-5; the D gene is possibly TRBD1 (5 bases). Trimming removed 3 bases from V and 4 bases from J, with 13 bases in between. The CDR3 totals 15 residues. CDR1 and CDR2 from the germline V gene are KGHSY and FQNENV. The CDR3: CASSHGAGNNQPQHF. In DNA form, the CDR3 reads TGTGCCAGCAGCCATGGGGCAGGGAATAATCAGCCCCAGCATTTT.

The genes are TRBV12-5 and TRBJ2-3; TRBD2 matches 7 bases. J was trimmed by 4 bases and V by 7 bases; bases with no gene match: 5. CDR3 length equals 13 residues. Germline assignment: CDR1 LGHNT and CDR2 FRNRAP. The CDR3 reads CASASGRSDTQYF. The CDR3 coding sequence is TGTGCTAGTGCCTCCGGGAGGTCAGATACGCAGTATTTT. Complete variable domain (other parts from reference TRBV12-5 and TRBJ2-3): DARVTQTPRHKVTEMGQEVTMRCQPILGHNTVFWYRQTMMQGLELLAYFRNRAPLDDSGMPKDRFSAEMPDATLATLKIQPSEPRDSAVYFCASASGRSDTQYFGPGTRLTVL.

The J gene is TRBJ2-1, the V gene TRBV3-1 (or the pseudogene TRBV3-2); perhaps TRBD1 as D (5 bases). The CDR3 is made up of 18 amino acids. With 4 bases removed from V and 0 bases from J, the gap between germline ends came to 19 bases. Germline V gene sequence: CDR1 LGHDT, CDR2 YNNKEL (reference sequence). The CDR3 spells CASSRGDRKPSSYNEQFF. In DNA form, the CDR3 reads TGTGCCAGCAGCCGAGGAGACAGAAAACCTTCCTCCTACAATGAGCAGTTCTTC.

A single count supports this clone. The chain couples TRBV4-2 to TRBJ2-7; the D gene is possibly TRBD1 (6 bases). V dropped 4 bases and J dropped 5 bases, with 24 bases sitting between them. The CDR3 has 17 residues. Germline CDR1 is LGHNA and CDR2 is YNFKEQ. The CDR3 loop reads CASSPRSGRDTTHEQYF. The CDR3 DNA reads as TGTGCCAGCAGCCCCAGGTCGGGCCGGGACACAACCCACGAGCAGTACTTC.

The chain carries TRBV11-3 and TRBJ2-2, with 10 positions matching TRBD2. The CDR3 is 15 residues long. Per the germline V gene, CDR1 is SGHNT and CDR2 is YENEEA. With 3 bases clipped from V and 4 bases from J, the junction kept 2 bases outside the gene matches. CDR3 region: CASSFSGRPTGELFF. In DNA form, the CDR3 reads TGTGCCAGCAGCTTTAGCGGGAGGCCCACCGGGGAGCTGTTTTTT.

The genes are TRBV29-1 and TRBJ2-2; TRBD2 is a possible D gene (6 bases). The V and J ends lost 1 base and 0 bases respectively, with 12 bases between them. The CDR3 length is 16 residues. CDR1 and CDR2 from the germline V gene are SQVTM and ANQGSEA. The CDR3: CSVEVLSGSNTGELFF. The CDR3 bases are TGCAGCGTTGAAGTATTAAGCGGGTCGAACACCGGGGAGCTGTTTTTT.

The V call is TRBV10-2, the J call TRBJ2-3; the D is unclear. Germline values: CDR1 WSHSY, CDR2 SAAADI. V lost 7 bases to trimming and J lost 6 bases, with 5 bases between them. CDR3 length equals 10 residues. The CDR3 DNA reads as TGCGCCAGCAATTCGGATACGCAGTATTTT. Translating gives CASNSDTQYF.

The chain uses TRBV3-1 (or the pseudogene TRBV3-2) and TRBJ1-2; unclear D gene. This CDR3 spans 13 amino acids. V was cut by 3 bases and J by 4 bases, with 9 bases left in between. Germline assignment: CDR1 LGHDT and CDR2 YNNKEL (reference sequence). CDR3 sequence: CASSHRGLYGYTF. The DNA of the CDR3 is TGTGCCAGCAGCCATCGAGGTCTCTATGGCTACACCTTC.

V usage is TRBV6-5 and J usage is TRBJ2-3, with D tentatively TRBD1 (6 bases). The V end was cut by 6 bases, the J end by 2 bases, with 12 bases between. The CDR3 runs to 14 residues. CDR1 is MNHEY and CDR2 is SVGAGI in the germline V gene. This CDR3 is CASRIQGYTDTQYF. As DNA, the CDR3 is TGTGCCAGCAGGATACAGGGCTACACAGATACGCAGTATTTT.

This clone was observed once. The CDR3 nucleotides are TGCGCCAGCAGCCAAGATCTTCCCGAGAGCACAGATACGCAGTATTTT. As protein: CASSQDLPESTDTQYF. This chain uses TRBV4-3 with TRBJ2-3; no clear D. V was cut by 0 bases and J by 0 bases, with 10 bases left in between. Germline V gives CDR1 LGHNA, CDR2 YSLEER. The CDR3 loop spans 16 amino acids.

The V and J genes are TRBV2 and TRBJ1-4; tentatively, D is TRBD1 (5 bases). Germline loops: CDR1 SNHLY, CDR2 FYNNEI. Trimming removed 7 bases from V and 0 bases from J, with 12 bases in between. CDR3 length equals 15 residues. CDR3: CASKAGYTTNEKLFF. As DNA, the CDR3 is TGTGCCAGCAAAGCAGGGTATACAACTAATGAAAAACTGTTTTTT.

The chain uses TRBV29-1 and TRBJ1-2; D is unclear. Germline CDR1 and CDR2: SQVTM and ANQGSEA. The CDR3 spans 10 residues. The V and J ends lost 6 bases and 5 bases respectively, with 7 bases between them. CDR3 residues: CSVAEYGYTF. The CDR3, as DNA: TGCAGCGTAGCCGAATATGGCTACACCTTC.

A few counts support this clone. The rearrangement links TRBV7-9 to TRBJ1-4, with D maybe TRBD1 (5 bases). V was shortened by 3 bases and J by 0 bases, with 11 bases between the two germline ends. Germline V CDR1 and CDR2: SEHNR, FQNEAQ (reference sequence). The CDR3 has 16 amino acids. Here the CDR3 reads CASSFRGFSTNEKLFF. In DNA form, the CDR3 reads TGTGCCAGCAGCTTTAGGGGTTTTTCAACTAATGAAAAACTGTTTTTT.